Below, 28 T cell receptor beta chains from the same sample are listed, as sequenced in a study of CD8 T cells in ankylosing spondylitis. TCRdb processed the 5' RACE reads anew with MiXCR; each CDR3 protein has one entry. This repertoire shows some 120,000 distinct CDR3 sequences, approximately 15% found once; its top ten account for 2.5% to 3.5%. The specimen sequenced was blood, either unsorted or a sorted T cell fraction (not recorded which). Receptors originate from a female donor with ankylosing spondylitis or in good health (not recorded which).

This chain links TRBV19 with TRBJ1-1; D is possibly TRBD1 (5 bases). The germline V gene has CDR1 LNHDA and CDR2 SQIVND (reference sequence). The germline V and J ends were trimmed by 5 bases and 6 bases, with 13 bases remaining between them. The CDR3 has 13 residues. The CDR3 region is CASSFLRGAEAFF. DNA of the CDR3: TGTGCCAGTAGTTTCCTTAGAGGGGCTGAAGCTTTCTTT. Variable domain in full (rest from reference TRBV19 and TRBJ1-1): DGGITQSPKYLFRKEGQNVTLSCEQNLNHDAMYWYRQDPGQGLRLIYYSQIVNDFQKGDIAEGYSVSREKKESFPLTVTSAQKNPTAFYLCASSFLRGAEAFFGQGTRLTVV.

This clonotype was seen many times. This chain uses TRBV21-1 with TRBJ2-5; the D call of TRBD1 is as the table states it, not checked on the DNA. TRBV21-1 is annotated as a pseudogene. The CDR3 contains 16 residues. The CDR3 DNA is TGTGCCAGCAGCCCGCGGGACAGGGAGCGGCCAGAGACCCAGTACTTC. Residues: CASSPRDRERPETQYF.

This clonotype was seen at least ten times. J is TRBJ2-7 and V is TRBV6-1; no clear D gene. Looked up from germline, CDR1 is MNHNS and CDR2 is SASEGT. The germline V and J ends were trimmed by 0 bases and 0 bases, with 15 bases remaining between them. This CDR3 spans 17 amino acids. CDR3 loop: CASSEAYSMRSSYEQYF. The CDR3 DNA is TGTGCCAGCAGTGAAGCCTATTCGATGAGGAGCTCCTACGAGCAGTACTTC.

The V and J genes are TRBV29-1 and TRBJ2-3; 9 bases agree with TRBD1. This CDR3 comprises 14 residues. With V trimmed by 8 bases and J by 0 bases, 6 bases remained unmatched. The germline gives CDR1 SQVTM, CDR2 ANQGSEA. The CDR3 region is CSLTGGRSTDTQYF. CDR3 sequence (DNA): TGCAGCCTCACAGGGGGCCGGAGCACAGATACGCAGTATTTT.

This clonotype was picked up a small number of times. This chain joins TRBV7-3 and TRBJ2-1; the D call may be TRBD1 or TRBD2 (5 bases each). Trimming pared 1 base from V and 5 bases from J, leaving 12 bases between. The V gene's germline CDR1 is SGHTA and CDR2 FQGTGA. The CDR3 sequence is 15 residues long. The CDR3: CASSLIGGIDNEQFF. The CDR3 DNA is TGTGCCAGCAGCTTAATTGGGGGAATAGACAATGAGCAGTTCTTC. Drawing the rest from reference TRBV7-3 and TRBJ2-1, the complete variable domain is GAGVSQTPSNKVTEKGKYVELRCDPISGHTALYWYRQSLGQGPEFLIYFQGTGAADDSGLPNDRFFAVRPEGSVSTLKIQRTERGDSAVYLCASSLIGGIDNEQFFGPGTRLTVL.

This clonotype was detected a few times. V is TRBV5-1 and J is TRBJ2-2, with 10 bases that match TRBD2. This CDR3 region has 16 residues. V shed 2 bases, J shed 3 bases, and the junction held 4 bases outside the gene matches. The germline V gene has CDR1 SGHRS and CDR2 YFSETQ. Here the CDR3 DNA reads TGCGCCAGCAGCTTAGCCGGGACTAGCGACACCGGGGAGCTGTTTTTT. Translated, it gives CASSLAGTSDTGELFF.

This clonotype was recorded many times. The gene calls are TRBV5-1 and TRBJ2-3; TRBD1 matches at 9 bases. Germline assignment: CDR1 SGHRS and CDR2 YFSETQ. J was trimmed by 9 bases and V by 0 bases; bases with no gene match: 8. CDR3 size: 15 residues. CDR3 sequence (DNA): TGCGCCAGCAGCTTGGGGGACAGGGTGTCGAACACGCAGTATTTT. It codes for CASSLGDRVSNTQYF.

This clonotype was picked up a small number of times. The CDR3 DNA is TGTGCCTGGAAGAAGGTGAACACTGAAGCTTTCTTT. As protein: CAWKKVNTEAFF. The chain uses TRBV30 and TRBJ1-1; D unresolved. The CDR3 extends over 12 amino acids. Trimming removed 4 bases from V and 0 bases from J, with 6 bases in between. Germline V gene sequence: CDR1 GTSNPN, CDR2 SVGIG (reference sequence).

This clonotype was seen a few times. V usage is TRBV19 and J usage is TRBJ2-3; D is possibly TRBD2 (6 bases). CDR3 length: 15 amino acids. Trimming stripped 5 bases from V and 2 bases from J, with 14 bases between. CDR1 is LNHDA and CDR2 is SQIVND in the germline V gene (reference sequence). CDR3 DNA: TGTGCCAGTAGTGCCCGACTAGAGGCCACAGATACGCAGTATTTT. The encoded protein is CASSARLEATDTQYF.

This clonotype was counted a few times. This sequence joins TRBV5-1 and TRBJ2-5, with D possibly matching TRBD1 (6 bases). Germline V gene lookup returns CDR1 SGHRS and CDR2 YFSETQ. V gave up 4 bases and J gave up 0 bases, with 13 bases separating them. The CDR3 has 15 residues. DNA for the CDR3: TGCGCCAGCAGCACGCTAGGACAGAACCAAGAGACCCAGTACTTC. Protein product: CASSTLGQNQETQYF.

This clonotype was recorded many times. This chain connects TRBV29-1 to TRBJ2-5; 10 nucleotides align to TRBD2. The CDR3 length is 14 residues. V was clipped by 4 bases and J by 4 bases; unmatched bases: 6. Germline V gene data show CDR1 as SQVTM and CDR2 as ANQGSEA. CDR3 bases: TGCAGCGTTGGTGATAGCGGGGGGCGAGAGACCCAGTACTTC. It encodes CSVGDSGGRETQYF.

This clonotype appeared many times. The chain employs TRBV20-1 and TRBJ2-5, with unresolved D. V gave up 6 bases and J gave up 5 bases, with 10 bases separating them. Germline V lookup: CDR1 DFQATT, CDR2 SNEGSKA (reference sequence). The CDR3 is 11 amino acids. The CDR3 DNA is TGCAGTGCCATCCTAAGGGAGACCCAGTACTTC. Translated, it gives CSAILRETQYF.

This clonotype was seen a handful of times. This chain links TRBV20-1 with TRBJ2-2; D remains ambiguous. The V end lost 3 bases, the J end lost 0 bases, and 5 bases lay between the germline ends. From germline, CDR1 is DFQATT and CDR2 SNEGSKA (reference sequence). The CDR3 is 13 amino acids. This CDR3 is CSASLSNTGELFF. CDR3 DNA: TGCAGTGCTAGTCTGTCGAACACCGGGGAGCTGTTTTTT.

This clonotype was observed at least ten times. The gene calls are TRBV20-1 and TRBJ2-1, with D perhaps TRBD2 (7 bases). The CDR3 loop spans 17 amino acids. Trimming pared 0 bases from V and 6 bases from J, leaving 21 bases between. Germline V gene data show CDR1 as DFQATT and CDR2 as SNEGSKA (reference sequence). DNA of the CDR3: TGCAGTGCTAGAGATCGGGTTGTGGGGGGGCTAAGCAATGAGCAGTTCTTC. Protein product: CSARDRVVGGLSNEQFF.

This chain connects TRBV19 to TRBJ2-1; 10 bases fit TRBD2. Germline assignment: CDR1 LNHDA and CDR2 SQIVND (reference sequence). The V gene end was trimmed by 7 bases and the J gene end by 7 bases; junction bases not matched to a gene: 16. The length of the CDR3 is 17 residues. The chain's CDR3 is CASTDRFWASGRNEQFF. The CDR3 DNA reads as TGTGCCAGTACCGATCGATTTTGGGCTAGCGGGAGAAATGAGCAGTTCTTC.

This clonotype was observed a few times. The V gene is TRBV9, the J gene TRBJ2-7; D might be TRBD1 or TRBD2, each matching 5 bases. V dropped 3 bases and J dropped 5 bases, with 21 bases sitting between them. The CDR3 is 16 residues long. In germline, CDR1 is SGDLS, CDR2 YYNGEE. Written as DNA, the CDR3 is TGTGCCAGCAGCGAATCCCCCGGGACCAATGGCCACGAGCAGTACTTC. It encodes CASSESPGTNGHEQYF.

In this sample, this clonotype turned up many times. J is TRBJ2-7 and V is TRBV5-1; 11 nucleotides agree with TRBD1. Per the germline V gene, CDR1 is SGHRS and CDR2 is YFSETQ. V gave up 4 bases and J gave up 1 base; unmatched junction bases: 4. The CDR3 has 15 residues. CDR3 nucleotides: TGCGCCAGCAGCGTCGGGACAGGGGGGTCCTACGAGCAGTACTTC. Translated: CASSVGTGGSYEQYF.

This clonotype has ten or more counts. The chain employs TRBV9 and TRBJ1-1; the match to TRBD1 covers 9 bases. J was trimmed by 8 bases and V by 2 bases; bases with no gene match: 1. Germline CDR1 is SGDLS and CDR2 is YYNGEE. The CDR3 is made up of 12 amino acids. The CDR3 sequence is CASSVDRGEAFF. In nucleotides, the CDR3 is TGTGCCAGCAGCGTGGACAGGGGCGAAGCTTTCTTT.

This clonotype has more than one count but fewer than ten. The rearrangement joins TRBV19 to TRBJ2-7; tentative D call: TRBD2 (6 bases). This CDR3 spans 14 amino acids. Per germline, CDR1 LNHDA and CDR2 SQIVND (reference sequence). Deletions cut 5 bases from V and 3 bases from J, with 14 bases between. The DNA of the CDR3 is TGTGCCAGTAGTTTCAGGGTGGACTACTACGAGCAGTACTTC. This gives the protein CASSFRVDYYEQYF. The variable domain in full, completed from reference TRBV19 and TRBJ2-7, reads DGGITQSPKYLFRKEGQNVTLSCEQNLNHDAMYWYRQDPGQGLRLIYYSQIVNDFQKGDIAEGYSVSREKKESFPLTVTSAQKNPTAFYLCASSFRVDYYEQYFGPGTRLTVT.

The rearrangement uses TRBV29-1 and TRBJ2-2; weak D call: TRBD1 (6 bases). The germline V gene encodes CDR1 SQVTM and CDR2 ANQGSEA. This CDR3 region has 12 residues. V lost 6 bases to trimming and J lost 6 bases, with 11 bases between them. CDR3 loop: CSVRQAAGELFF. CDR3 DNA: TGCAGCGTCCGACAGGCGGCCGGGGAGCTGTTTTTT.

The rearrangement uses TRBV20-1 and TRBJ2-1; no clear D. The CDR3 has 15 residues. Germline loops: CDR1 DFQATT, CDR2 SNEGSKA (reference sequence). Trimming removed 2 bases at V and 4 bases at J, with 15 bases between. CDR3 amino acids: CSARFLAVFYNEQFF. Here the CDR3 DNA reads TGCAGTGCTAGATTTCTCGCGGTTTTTTACAATGAGCAGTTCTTC.

In its sample, this clonotype was seen many times. V gene TRBV10-3 combines with J gene TRBJ2-1, with D perhaps TRBD2 (5 bases). There are 18 residues in the CDR3. Germline-derived CDR1 and CDR2 are ENHRY and SYGVKD. The V end was cut by 5 bases, the J end by 0 bases, with 20 bases between. CDR3 DNA sequence: TGTGCCATCAGTCCTAAGGGTAGCGCCAGGAGCTCCTACAATGAGCAGTTCTTC. Residues: CAISPKGSARSSYNEQFF.

This chain joins TRBV2 and TRBJ1-4; D may be TRBD1 (5 bases). V was trimmed by 7 bases and J by 8 bases, leaving 17 bases between them. CDR1 is SNHLY and CDR2 is FYNNEI in the germline V gene. This CDR3 comprises 14 residues. The CDR3 spells CASKERDLEEKLFF. In nucleotides, the CDR3 is TGTGCCAGCAAGGAAAGGGACCTAGAAGAAAAACTGTTTTTT.

Concerning this clonotype: One junction end disagrees with the germline gene, perhaps due to a read error. The V gene is TRBV7-7, the J gene TRBJ2-3, with 9 bases that match TRBD2. The CDR3 runs to 15 residues. Looked up from germline, CDR1 is SSHAT and CDR2 is FNYEAQ (reference sequence). The CDR3 here is CASSRTSESTDTQYF. The CDR3 region has the DNA TGTGCTAGCAGCCGGACTAGCGAGAGCACAGATACGCAGTATTTT.

The chain uses TRBV7-2 and TRBJ2-3; tentatively, D is TRBD1 or TRBD2 (6 bases each). V lost 5 bases to trimming and J lost 5 bases, with 14 bases between them. The germline CDR1 and CDR2 sequences are SGHTA and FQGNSA. The CDR3 is 14 amino acids. The CDR3 DNA sequence: TGTGCCAGCAGCCGACGGGGGCCCCGAGATACGCAGTATTTT. This gives the protein CASSRRGPRDTQYF.

This clonotype was counted at least ten times. The gene calls are TRBV20-1 and TRBJ2-3; D not certain. The germline CDR1 and CDR2 sequences are DFQATT and SNEGSKA (reference sequence). V lost 0 bases and J lost 8, with 9 bases in between. The CDR3 totals 12 residues. The DNA for the CDR3 is TGCAGTGCTAGAGAAAACGGCGGTACGCAGTATTTT. Translating it yields CSARENGGTQYF.

This clonotype was counted ten times or more. The chain joins TRBV11-2 to TRBJ2-2; no definite D call. CDR1 is SGHAT, CDR2 FQNNGV, per germline. The CDR3 is 14 residues long. Trimming took off 1 base at V and 5 bases at J, with 8 bases between the two ends. CDR3 in amino acids: CASSLGPDTGELFF. In nucleotides, the CDR3 is TGTGCCAGCAGCTTAGGGCCAGATACCGGGGAGCTGTTTTTT.

The table lists this clonotype with many counts. J is TRBJ2-1 and V is TRBV29-1; D is tentatively TRBD1 or TRBD2 (6 bases each). This CDR3 has 16 residues. Germline-derived CDR1 and CDR2 are SQVTM and ANQGSEA. The V end was cut by 5 bases, the J end by 7 bases, with 24 bases between. The chain's CDR3 is CSVRGIAQGGLNEQFF. In DNA, the CDR3 is TGCAGCGTTAGGGGGATCGCTCAGGGAGGCCTGAATGAGCAGTTCTTC.